This T cell receptor (beta chain) was sequenced for a study of T cell responses to AZD1222 COVID-19 vaccine. V was cut by 3 bases and J by 1 base, with 16 bases left in between. Looked up from germline, CDR1 is SQVTM and CDR2 is ANQGSEA. This CDR3 spans 15 amino acids. Here immunoSEQ multiplex PCR was the method, and the copy in TCRdb shows in-frame clones only, minus some. The sample shows under 200,000 clones, around 93% of them seen only once. The chain has TRBV29-1 and TRBJ2-7, with D uncertain. Sequenced material: peripheral blood, taken on day 0 of AZD1222 vaccination. The clonotype originates from an adult in good health. CDR3 DNA sequence: TGCAGCGTTGACAAAGGACCCCACGGATCCTACGAGCAGTACTTC. Amino acids: CSVDKGPHGSYEQYF.